Described below is a single T cell receptor (beta chain) sequence and its context. Its antigen remains unknown. TCRdb reprocessed the reads with MiXCR, giving one entry per CDR3 protein. The sample yields about 770,000 distinct CDR3 sequences, around 29% seen once. Germline V CDR1 and CDR2: MNHEY, SMNVEV (reference sequence). The CDR3 totals 12 residues. Trimming took 7 bases from V and 7 from J; bases not matched to a gene: 5. These data originate in a study of T cell repertoires in cytomegalovirus infection. The TCR was taken from a human donor in good health (CMV status not recorded). Some clones in this sample may be carry-over from other donors' samples. Specimen: cultured CD8+ T cells from PBMCs, collected from culture after CMV antigen stimulation. This sequence joins TRBV27 and TRBJ1-2; 8 nucleotides match TRBD1. This CDR3 is CASKTGAGGYTF. CDR3 DNA sequence: TGTGCCAGCAAGACAGGGGCAGGTGGCTACACCTTC.